This T cell receptor (beta chain) appears in the sequencing data of a study of blood T cell repertoires in COVID-19. The table came from immunoSEQ multiplex PCR; TCRdb's copy has only in-frame clones and leaves some out. The repertoire has 75,000 to 100,000 clones, more than 70% of them found once; the top ten carry around a quarter. Germline loops: CDR1 MGHDK, CDR2 SYGVNS. This CDR3 has 13 amino acids. The V and J ends lost 6 bases and 2 bases, in that order; junction bases with no gene match: 0. The TCR sequence derives from a man between 65 and 85 years old with acute or convalescent COVID-19. Sequencing was done on a sample of peripheral blood. The chain joins TRBV25-1 to TRBJ2-7; 11 nucleotides agree with TRBD2. This chain's CDR3 is CASRLAGAYEQYF. CDR3 DNA: TGTGCCAGCAGACTAGCGGGAGCCTACGAGCAGTACTTC.